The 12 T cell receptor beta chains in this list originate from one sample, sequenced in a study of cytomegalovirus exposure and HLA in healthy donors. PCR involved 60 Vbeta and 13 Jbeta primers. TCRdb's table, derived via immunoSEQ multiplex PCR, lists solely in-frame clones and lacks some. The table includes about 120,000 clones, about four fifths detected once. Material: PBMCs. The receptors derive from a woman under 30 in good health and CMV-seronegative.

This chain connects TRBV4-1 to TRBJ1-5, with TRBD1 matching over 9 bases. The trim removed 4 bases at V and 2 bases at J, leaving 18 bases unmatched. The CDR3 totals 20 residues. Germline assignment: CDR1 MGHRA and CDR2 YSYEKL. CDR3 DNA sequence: TGCGCCAGCAGCCCCCAAAGTCGTGGGACAGGGTTTGGTGGCAATCAGCCCCAGCATTTT. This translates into CASSPQSRGTGFGGNQPQHF.

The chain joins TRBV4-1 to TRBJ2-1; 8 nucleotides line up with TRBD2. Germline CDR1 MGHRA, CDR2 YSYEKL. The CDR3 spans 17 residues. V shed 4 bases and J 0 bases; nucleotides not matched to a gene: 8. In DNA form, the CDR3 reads TGCGCCAGCAGCCTGACCAAGGCGGGAGGCTCCTACAATGAGCAGTTCTTC. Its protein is CASSLTKAGGSYNEQFF.

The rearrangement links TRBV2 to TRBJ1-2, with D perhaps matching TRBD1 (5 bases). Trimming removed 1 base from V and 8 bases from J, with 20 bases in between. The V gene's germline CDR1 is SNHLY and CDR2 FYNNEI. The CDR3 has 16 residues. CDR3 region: CASSEGPPGALGGYTF. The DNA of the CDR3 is TGTGCCAGCAGTGAAGGGCCTCCTGGGGCTTTAGGGGGCTACACCTTC.

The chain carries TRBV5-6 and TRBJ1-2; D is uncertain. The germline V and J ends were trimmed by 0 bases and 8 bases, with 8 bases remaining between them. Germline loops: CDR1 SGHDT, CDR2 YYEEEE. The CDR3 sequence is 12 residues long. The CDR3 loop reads CASSLGGNGYTF. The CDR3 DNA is TGTGCCAGCAGCTTGGGAGGGAACGGCTACACCTTC.

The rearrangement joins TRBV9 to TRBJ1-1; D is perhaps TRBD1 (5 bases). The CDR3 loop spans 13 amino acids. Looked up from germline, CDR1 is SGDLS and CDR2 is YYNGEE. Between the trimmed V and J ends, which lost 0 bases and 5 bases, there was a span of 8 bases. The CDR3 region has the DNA TGTGCCAGCAGCGTAGAGGAGGGGACTGAAGCTTTCTTT. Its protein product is CASSVEEGTEAFF.

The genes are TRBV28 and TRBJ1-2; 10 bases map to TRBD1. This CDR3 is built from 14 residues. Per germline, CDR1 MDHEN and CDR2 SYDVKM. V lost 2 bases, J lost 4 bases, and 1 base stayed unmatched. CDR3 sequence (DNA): TGTGCCAGCAGTTTAGACAGGGGGCGCTATGGCTACACCTTC. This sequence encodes CASSLDRGRYGYTF.

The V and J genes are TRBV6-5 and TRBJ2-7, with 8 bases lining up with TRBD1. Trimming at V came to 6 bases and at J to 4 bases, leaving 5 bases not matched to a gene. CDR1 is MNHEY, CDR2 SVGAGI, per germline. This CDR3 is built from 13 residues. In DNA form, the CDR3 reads TGTGCCAGCAGAAGGACAGGGTGGTACGAGCAGTACTTC. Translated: CASRRTGWYEQYF.

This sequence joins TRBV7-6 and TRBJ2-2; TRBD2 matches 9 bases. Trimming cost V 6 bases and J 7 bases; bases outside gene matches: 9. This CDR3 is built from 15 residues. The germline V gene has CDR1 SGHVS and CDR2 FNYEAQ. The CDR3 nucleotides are TGTGCCAGCAGTTACGGGACTAGCATCGTCGGGGAGCTGTTTTTT. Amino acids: CASSYGTSIVGELFF.

CDR3 in DNA: TGCAGCGTTGGTGGGAGGGGTTGGGACTCTGGGGCCAACGTCCTGACTTTC. Translated: CSVGGRGWDSGANVLTF. The chain carries TRBV29-1 and TRBJ2-6, with 7 nucleotides matching TRBD2. Trimming removed 4 bases from V and 0 bases from J; junction bases left unmatched: 9. Germline assignment: CDR1 SQVTM and CDR2 ANQGSEA. CDR3 length: 17 residues.

In nucleotides, the CDR3 is TGCGCCAGCAGCGTCGGACAGGCCCCCTACGAGCAGTACTTC. It translates to CASSVGQAPYEQYF. This chain joins TRBV5-1 and TRBJ2-7, with 7 bases fitting TRBD1. The length of the CDR3 is 14 residues. Germline-derived CDR1 and CDR2 are SGHRS and YFSETQ. V shed 4 bases and J 2 bases; nucleotides not matched to a gene: 6.

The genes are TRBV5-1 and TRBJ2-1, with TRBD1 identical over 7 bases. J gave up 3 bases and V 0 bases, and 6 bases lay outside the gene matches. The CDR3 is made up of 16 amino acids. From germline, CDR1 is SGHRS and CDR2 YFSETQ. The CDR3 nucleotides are TGCGCCAGCAGCTTGGCCCGAGGGGGCCTCTACAATGAGCAGTTCTTC. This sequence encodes CASSLARGGLYNEQFF.

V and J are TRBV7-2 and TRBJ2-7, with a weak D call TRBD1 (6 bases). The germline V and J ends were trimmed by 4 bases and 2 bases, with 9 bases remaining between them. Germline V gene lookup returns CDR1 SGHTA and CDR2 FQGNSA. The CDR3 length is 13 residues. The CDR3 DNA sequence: TGTGCCAGCAGCTCGGGACAACCCTACGAGCAGTACTTC. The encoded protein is CASSSGQPYEQYF.